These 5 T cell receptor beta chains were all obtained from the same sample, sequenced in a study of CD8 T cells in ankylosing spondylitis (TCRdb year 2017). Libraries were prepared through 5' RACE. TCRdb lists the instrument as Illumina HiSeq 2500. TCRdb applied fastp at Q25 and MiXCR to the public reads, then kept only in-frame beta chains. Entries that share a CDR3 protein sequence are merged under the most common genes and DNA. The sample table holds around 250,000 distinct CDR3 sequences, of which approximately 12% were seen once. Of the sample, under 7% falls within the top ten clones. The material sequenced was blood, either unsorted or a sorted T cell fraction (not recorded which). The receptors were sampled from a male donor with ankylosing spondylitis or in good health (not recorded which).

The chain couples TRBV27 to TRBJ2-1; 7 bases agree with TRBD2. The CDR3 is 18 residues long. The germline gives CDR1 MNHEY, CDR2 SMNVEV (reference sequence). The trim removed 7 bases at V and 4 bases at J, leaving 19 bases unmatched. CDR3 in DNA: TGTGCCAGCAATTTGCGAAGTTTGGCGGGAGAACCATACAATGAGCAGTTCTTC. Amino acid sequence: CASNLRSLAGEPYNEQFF.

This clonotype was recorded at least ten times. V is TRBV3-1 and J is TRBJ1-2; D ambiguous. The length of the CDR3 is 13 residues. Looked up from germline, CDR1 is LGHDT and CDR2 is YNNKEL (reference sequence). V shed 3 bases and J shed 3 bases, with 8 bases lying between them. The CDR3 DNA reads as TGTGCCAGCAGCCAGCAGACCCACTATGGCTACACCTTC. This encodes CASSQQTHYGYTF.

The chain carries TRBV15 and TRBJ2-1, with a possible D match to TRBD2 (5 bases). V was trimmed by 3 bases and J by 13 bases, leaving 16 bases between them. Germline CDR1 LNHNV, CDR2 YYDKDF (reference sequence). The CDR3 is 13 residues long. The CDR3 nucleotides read TGTGCCACCAGCAGTAAAAAGGAGGCCCCTCAGTTCTTC. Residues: CATSSKKEAPQFF.

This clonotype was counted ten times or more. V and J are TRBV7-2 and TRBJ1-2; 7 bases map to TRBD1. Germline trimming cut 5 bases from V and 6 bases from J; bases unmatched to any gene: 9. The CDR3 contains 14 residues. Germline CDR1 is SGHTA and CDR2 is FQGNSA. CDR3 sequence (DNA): TGTGCCAGCAGCCAAGGGGGCGCCAGCCATGGCTACACCTTC. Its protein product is CASSQGGASHGYTF.

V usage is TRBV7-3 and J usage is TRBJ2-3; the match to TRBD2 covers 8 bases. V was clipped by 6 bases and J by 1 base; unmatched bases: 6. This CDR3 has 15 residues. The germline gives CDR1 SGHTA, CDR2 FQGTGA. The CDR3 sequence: CASSPSGLRTDTQYF. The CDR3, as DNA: TGTGCCAGCAGTCCTAGCGGGCTCCGCACAGATACGCAGTATTTT.